Each of the 14 T cell receptor beta chains below was sequenced from the same sample in a study of response to subunit inactivated influenza vaccine. One entry per CDR3 protein results from TCRdb running MiXCR on the RT-PCR reads. The sample lists approximately 490,000 distinct CDR3 sequences, around 7.9% occurring once. Sequenced material: PBMCs from blood, taken around 25 months after vaccination. These receptors were collected from a man between 50 and 69 years old who received an inactivated influenza vaccine.

At least ten counts were recorded for this clonotype. The rearrangement links TRBV7-2 to TRBJ1-1; D not resolved. Trimming shortened V by 0 bases and J by 1 base, and 6 bases separated the two germline ends. Germline V lookup: CDR1 SGHTA, CDR2 FQGNSA. This CDR3 is built from 14 residues. The CDR3 nucleotides read TGTGCCAGCAGCTTAGCGTGGGGGAACACTGAAGCTTTCTTT. Protein sequence: CASSLAWGNTEAFF.

The chain has TRBV12-3 or TRBV12-4 and TRBJ2-5; possible D gene TRBD1, 6 bases. The V end was cut by 2 bases, the J end by 5 bases, with 15 bases between. The CDR3 has 15 amino acids. DNA for the CDR3: TGTGCCAGCAGTTTATCAAACAGGGTATCCGAGACCCAGTACTTC. Translation gives CASSLSNRVSETQYF.

V gene TRBV10-3 combines with J gene TRBJ1-2; weak D call: TRBD1 (6 bases). Between the trimmed V and J ends, which lost 2 bases and 8 bases, there was a span of 21 bases. CDR3 size: 16 residues. The germline gives CDR1 ENHRY, CDR2 SYGVKD. The DNA of the CDR3 is TGTGCCATCAGTGAGCCTAAGGAGGGGGGCCGGCTCGGCTACACCTTC. The encoded protein is CAISEPKEGGRLGYTF.

The chain employs TRBV20-1 and TRBJ2-4; D is perhaps TRBD2 (6 bases). CDR1 and CDR2 (germline): DFQATT, SNEGSKA (reference sequence). This CDR3 is built from 14 residues. V lost 0 bases to trimming and J lost 2 bases, with 8 bases between them. CDR3 region: CSARDGGSKNIQYF. CDR3 nucleotides: TGCAGTGCTAGAGATGGGGGGTCCAAAAACATTCAGTACTTC.

The genes are TRBV24-1 and TRBJ2-3; D is perhaps TRBD1 or TRBD2 (6 bases each). The CDR3 covers 19 residues. V lost 0 bases, J lost 1 base, and 19 bases lay in between. Germline V gene sequence: CDR1 KGHDR, CDR2 SFDVKD. This CDR3 reads CATSDLPGSKGGGTDTQYF. Here the CDR3 DNA reads TGTGCCACCAGTGATTTGCCCGGGAGTAAGGGGGGAGGCACAGATACGCAGTATTTT.

The genes are TRBV3-1 and TRBJ2-1, with 14 nucleotides matching TRBD2. The V segment lost 5 bases and the J segment 7 bases; nucleotides outside the gene matches: 13. The germline CDR1 and CDR2 sequences are LGHDT and YNNKEL (reference sequence). This CDR3 spans 18 amino acids. The CDR3 DNA sequence: TGTGCCAGCAGCTCTATCCCGGGACTAGCGGGGGTACGAAATGAGCAGTTCTTC. The encoded protein is CASSSIPGLAGVRNEQFF.

The sample holds a few counts of this clonotype. The CDR3 here is CSAKTAYQETQYF. The DNA for the CDR3 is TGCAGTGCTAAAACAGCGTACCAAGAGACCCAGTACTTC. The chain links TRBV20-1 to TRBJ2-5; no definite D call. CDR3 length: 13 residues. Trimming removed 4 bases from V and 0 bases from J, with 9 bases in between. Germline CDR1 is DFQATT and CDR2 is SNEGSKA (reference sequence).

This clonotype was observed a few times. The chain has TRBV4-3 and TRBJ2-3; 11 positions match TRBD2. Germline lookup yields CDR1 LGHNA and CDR2 YSLEER. The CDR3 totals 17 residues. With V trimmed by 4 bases and J by 6 bases, 12 bases remained unmatched. The CDR3 loop reads CASSRTGTSGSLDTQYF. The CDR3 coding sequence is TGCGCCAGCAGCCGAACCGGGACTAGCGGATCTCTCGATACGCAGTATTTT.

The chain employs TRBV19 and TRBJ2-7, with D hard to call. The germline gives CDR1 LNHDA, CDR2 SQIVND (reference sequence). The CDR3 sequence is 13 residues long. Trimming left V 1 base short and J 1 base short, with 5 bases between. CDR3 nucleotides: TGTGCCAGTAGTATAGGCAGATCCTACGAGCAGTACTTC. Protein: CASSIGRSYEQYF.

In this sample, this clonotype turned up many times. The CDR3 nucleotides read TGTGCCAGCAGTTATGAGATGGCTGGGGCCAACGTCCTGACTTTC. This codes for CASSYEMAGANVLTF. The V call is TRBV6-5, the J call TRBJ2-6; D gene unclear. The CDR3 runs 15 residues. The germline V and J ends were trimmed by 3 bases and 2 bases, with 8 bases remaining between them. Germline V gives CDR1 MNHEY, CDR2 SVGAGI.

The chain links TRBV6-1 to TRBJ2-7, with D possibly being TRBD1 (5 bases). Germline V gives CDR1 MNHNS, CDR2 SASEGT. The germline V and J ends were trimmed by 1 base and 0 bases, with 10 bases remaining between them. The CDR3 is made up of 15 amino acids. The CDR3 region is CASSEGTFSSYEQYF. The DNA of the CDR3 is TGTGCCAGCAGTGAAGGGACATTTTCCTCCTACGAGCAGTACTTC.

The chain links TRBV12-3 or TRBV12-4 to TRBJ2-5; TRBD2 might be the D (6 bases). Trimming took 7 bases from V and 5 from J, leaving 14 bases between them. The CDR3 sequence is 13 residues long. CDR3: CASTLAGRETQYF. CDR3 bases: TGTGCCAGCACCCTCGCGGGGCGGGAGACCCAGTACTTC.

The chain employs TRBV20-1 and TRBJ1-4; no firm D call. CDR3 length: 13 amino acids. Per the germline V gene, CDR1 is DFQATT and CDR2 is SNEGSKA (reference sequence). The CDR3 DNA reads as TGCAAGACCCGGGGTCTGAATAATGAAAAACTGTTTTTT. Protein sequence: CKTRGLNNEKLFF.

This clonotype has only a few counts. CDR3 coding DNA: TGTGCCAGCAGTTCAAGGGACAGCTTAACTCAGCCCCAGCATTTT. Translation: CASSSRDSLTQPQHF. The J gene is TRBJ1-5, the V gene TRBV12-3 or TRBV12-4, with TRBD1 matching over 7 bases. V shed 4 bases and J 6 bases; nucleotides not matched to a gene: 9. The CDR3 has 15 amino acids.